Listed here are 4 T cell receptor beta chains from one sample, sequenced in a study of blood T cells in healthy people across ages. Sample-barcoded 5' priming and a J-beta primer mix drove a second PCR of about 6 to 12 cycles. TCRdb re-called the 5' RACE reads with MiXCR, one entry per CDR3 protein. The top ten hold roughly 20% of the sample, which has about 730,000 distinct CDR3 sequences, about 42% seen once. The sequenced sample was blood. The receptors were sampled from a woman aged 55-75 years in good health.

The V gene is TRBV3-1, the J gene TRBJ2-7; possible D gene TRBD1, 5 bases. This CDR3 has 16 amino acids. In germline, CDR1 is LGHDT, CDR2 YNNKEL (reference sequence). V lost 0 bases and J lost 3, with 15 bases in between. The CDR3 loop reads CASSQEGLGVFYEQYF. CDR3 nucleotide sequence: TGTGCCAGCAGCCAAGAAGGTTTAGGGGTATTCTACGAGCAGTACTTC.

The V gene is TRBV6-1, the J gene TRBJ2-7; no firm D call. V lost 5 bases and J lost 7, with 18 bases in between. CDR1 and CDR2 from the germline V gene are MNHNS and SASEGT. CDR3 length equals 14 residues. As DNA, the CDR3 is TGTGCCAGCAGTCCGCTCGCTGATAACAATGAGCAGTACTTC. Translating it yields CASSPLADNNEQYF.

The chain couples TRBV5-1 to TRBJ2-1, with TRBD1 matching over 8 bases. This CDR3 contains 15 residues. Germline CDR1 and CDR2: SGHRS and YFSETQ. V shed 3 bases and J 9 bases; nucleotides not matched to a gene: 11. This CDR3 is CASSSGAQGAGEQFF. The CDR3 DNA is TGCGCCAGCAGCTCGGGCGCCCAGGGGGCGGGTGAGCAGTTCTTC.

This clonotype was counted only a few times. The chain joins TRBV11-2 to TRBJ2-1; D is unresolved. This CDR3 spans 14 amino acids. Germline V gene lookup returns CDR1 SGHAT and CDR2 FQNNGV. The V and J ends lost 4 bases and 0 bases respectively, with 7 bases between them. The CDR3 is CASSSESSYNEQFF. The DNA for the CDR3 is TGTGCCAGCAGCTCAGAAAGCTCCTACAATGAGCAGTTCTTC.